The clone carrying this T cell receptor beta chain was counted between two and nine times. Its antigen remains unidentified. 5'RACE template switching added a universal primer site and UMIs to TCR cDNA. From the 5' RACE reads, TCRdb called clonotypes with MiXCR, one entry per CDR3 protein. Counted here are about 340,000 distinct CDR3 sequences, roughly an eighth occurring once; the ten biggest clones make up 2.5% to 3.5%. The germline V gene encodes CDR1 SGHAT and CDR2 FQNNGV. CDR3 length equals 17 residues. V shed 4 bases, J shed 4 bases, and the junction held 10 bases outside the gene matches. This sample was taken from a study of T cells after yellow fever vaccination. Broader study findings: FACS-sorted repertoires might harbor abundant contaminating clonotypes from the bulk population. Clones that expanded after primary vaccination mostly reappeared after the booster (roughly 95% CD4, roughly 90% CD8).

V is TRBV11-2 and J is TRBJ2-5, with 12 nucleotides matching TRBD2. This TCR came from a man younger than 35 who received the YFV17D yellow fever vaccine. The source material was CD4+ T cells sorted from PBMCs, sampled 15 days after the yellow fever booster vaccination. The CDR3 bases are TGTGCCAGCAGCTCCCGGGCTAGCGGGGGGGTAGGAGAGACCCAGTACTTC. This sequence encodes CASSSRASGGVGETQYF.